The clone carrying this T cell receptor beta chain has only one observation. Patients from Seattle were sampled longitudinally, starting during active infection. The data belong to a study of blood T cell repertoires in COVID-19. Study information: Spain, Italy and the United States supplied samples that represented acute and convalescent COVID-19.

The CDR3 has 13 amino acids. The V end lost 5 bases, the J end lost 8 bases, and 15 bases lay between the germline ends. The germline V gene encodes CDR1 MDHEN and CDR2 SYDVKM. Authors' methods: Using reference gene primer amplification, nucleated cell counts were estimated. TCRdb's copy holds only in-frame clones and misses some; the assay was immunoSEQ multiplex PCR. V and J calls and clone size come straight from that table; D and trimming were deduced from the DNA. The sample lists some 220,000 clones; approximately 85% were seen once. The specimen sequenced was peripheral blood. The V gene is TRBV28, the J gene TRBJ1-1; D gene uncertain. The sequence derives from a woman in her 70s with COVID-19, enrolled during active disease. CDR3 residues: CASSPPPGLEAFF. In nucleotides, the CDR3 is TGTGCCAGCAGTCCTCCCCCCGGACTCGAAGCTTTCTTT.